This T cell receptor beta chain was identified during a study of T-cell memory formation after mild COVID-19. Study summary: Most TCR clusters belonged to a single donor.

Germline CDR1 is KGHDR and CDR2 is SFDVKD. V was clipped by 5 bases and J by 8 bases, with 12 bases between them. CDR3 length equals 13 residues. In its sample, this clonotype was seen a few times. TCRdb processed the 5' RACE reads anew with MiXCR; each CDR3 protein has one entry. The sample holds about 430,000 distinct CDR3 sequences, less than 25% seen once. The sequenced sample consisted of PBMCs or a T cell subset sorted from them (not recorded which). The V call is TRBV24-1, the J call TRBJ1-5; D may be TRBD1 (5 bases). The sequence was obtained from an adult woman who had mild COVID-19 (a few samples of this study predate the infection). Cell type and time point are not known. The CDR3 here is CATSGREGKPQHF. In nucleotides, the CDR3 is TGTGCCACCAGTGGACGGGAGGGGAAGCCCCAGCATTTT.